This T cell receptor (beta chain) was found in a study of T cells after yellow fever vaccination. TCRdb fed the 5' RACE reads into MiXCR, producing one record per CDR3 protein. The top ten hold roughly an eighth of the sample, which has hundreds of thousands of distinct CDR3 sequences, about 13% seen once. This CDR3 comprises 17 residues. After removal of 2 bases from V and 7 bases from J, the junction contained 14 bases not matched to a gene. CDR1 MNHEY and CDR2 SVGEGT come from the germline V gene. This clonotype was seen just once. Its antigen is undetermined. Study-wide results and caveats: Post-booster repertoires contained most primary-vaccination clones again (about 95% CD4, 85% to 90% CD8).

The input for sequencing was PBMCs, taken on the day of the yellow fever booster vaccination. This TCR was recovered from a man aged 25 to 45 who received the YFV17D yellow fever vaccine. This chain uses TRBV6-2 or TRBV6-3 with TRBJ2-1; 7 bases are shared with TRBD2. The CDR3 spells CASSYGGSKMVGNEQFF. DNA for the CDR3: TGTGCCAGCAGTTACGGCGGGAGTAAAATGGTCGGGAATGAGCAGTTCTTC.